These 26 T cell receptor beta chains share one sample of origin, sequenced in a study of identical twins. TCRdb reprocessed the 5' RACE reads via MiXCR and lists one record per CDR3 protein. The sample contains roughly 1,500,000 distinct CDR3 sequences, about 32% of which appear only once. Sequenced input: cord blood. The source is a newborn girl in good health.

The CDR3 DNA is TGTGCCAGCAGCCCAGACTGGGGAACAGATACGCAGTATTTT. Translated, it gives CASSPDWGTDTQYF. The gene calls are TRBV7-2 and TRBJ2-3; D gene ambiguous. Germline V lookup: CDR1 SGHTA, CDR2 FQGNSA. The CDR3 length is 14 residues. Trimming removed 5 bases from V and 3 bases from J, with 12 bases in between. Combining the CDR3 with reference TRBV7-2 and TRBJ2-3 gives the whole variable domain GAGVSQSPSNKVTEKGKDVELRCDPISGHTALYWYRQSLGQGLEFLIYFQGNSAPDKSGLPSDRFSAERTGGSVSTLTIQRTQQEDSAVYLCASSPDWGTDTQYFGPGTRLTVL.

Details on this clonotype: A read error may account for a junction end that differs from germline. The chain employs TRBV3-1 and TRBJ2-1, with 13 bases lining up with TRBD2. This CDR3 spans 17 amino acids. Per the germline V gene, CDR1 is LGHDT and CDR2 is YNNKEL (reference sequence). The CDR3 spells CASSPTSGGAGSNERFF. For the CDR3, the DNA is TGTGCCAGCAGCCCTACTAGCGGGGGGGCCGGCAGCAATGAGCGGTTCTTC.

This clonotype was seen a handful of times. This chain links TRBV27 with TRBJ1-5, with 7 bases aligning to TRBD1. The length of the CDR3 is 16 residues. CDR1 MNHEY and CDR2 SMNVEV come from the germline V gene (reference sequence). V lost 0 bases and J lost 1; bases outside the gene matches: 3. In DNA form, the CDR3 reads TGTGCCAGCAGTTTATCGGCAGGGGGGAGCAATCAGCCCCAGCATTTT. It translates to CASSLSAGGSNQPQHF.

The CDR3: CASKRAMSSYNEQFF. The DNA of the CDR3 is TGTGCCAGCAAAAGGGCGATGAGCTCCTACAATGAGCAGTTCTTC. The gene calls are TRBV11-2 and TRBJ2-1; D remains ambiguous. V lost 7 bases and J 0 bases, leaving 13 bases between the germline ends. Germline CDR1 and CDR2: SGHAT and FQNNGV. The length of the CDR3 is 15 residues. Full variable domain (remainder filled in from reference TRBV11-2 and TRBJ2-1): EAGVAQSPRYKIIEKRQSVAFWCNPISGHATLYWYQQILGQGPKLLIQFQNNGVVDDSQLPKDRFSAERLKGVDSTLKIQPAKLEDSAVYLCASKRAMSSYNEQFFGPGTRLTVL.

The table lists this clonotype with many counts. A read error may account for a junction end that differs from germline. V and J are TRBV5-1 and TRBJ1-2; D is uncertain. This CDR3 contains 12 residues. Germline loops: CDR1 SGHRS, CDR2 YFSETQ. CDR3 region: CASSLEGYGYTF. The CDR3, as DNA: TGTGCCAGCAGCTTAGAAGGCTATGGCTACACCTTC.

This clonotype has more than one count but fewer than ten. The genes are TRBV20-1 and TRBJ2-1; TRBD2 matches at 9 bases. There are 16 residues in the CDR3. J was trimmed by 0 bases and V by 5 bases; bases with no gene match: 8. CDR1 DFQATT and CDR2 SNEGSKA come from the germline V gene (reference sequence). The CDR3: CSAPDHSGSSYNEQFF. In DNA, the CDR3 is TGCAGTGCTCCTGATCATAGCGGGAGCTCCTACAATGAGCAGTTCTTC.

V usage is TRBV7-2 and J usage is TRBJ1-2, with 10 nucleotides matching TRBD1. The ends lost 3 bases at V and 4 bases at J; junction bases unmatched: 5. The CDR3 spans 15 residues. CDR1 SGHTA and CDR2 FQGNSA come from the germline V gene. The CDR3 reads CASSFSGQGGYGYTF. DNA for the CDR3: TGTGCCAGCAGCTTCTCTGGACAGGGGGGCTATGGCTACACCTTC.

The CDR3 loop is CASSLQEGGNQPQHF. CDR3 coding DNA: TGTGCCAGCAGTCTGCAGGAGGGGGGCAATCAGCCCCAGCATTTT. The chain carries TRBV12-3 or TRBV12-4 and TRBJ1-5; D possibly corresponds to TRBD1 (6 bases). V was trimmed by 5 bases and J by 2 bases, leaving 13 bases between them. The CDR3 spans 15 residues.

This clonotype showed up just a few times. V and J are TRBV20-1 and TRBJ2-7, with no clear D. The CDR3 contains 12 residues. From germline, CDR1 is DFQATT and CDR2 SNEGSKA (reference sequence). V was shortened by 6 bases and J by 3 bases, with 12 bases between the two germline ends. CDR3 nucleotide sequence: TGCAGTGCCCAGCTATTGGTCTACGAGCAGTACTTC. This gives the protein CSAQLLVYEQYF.

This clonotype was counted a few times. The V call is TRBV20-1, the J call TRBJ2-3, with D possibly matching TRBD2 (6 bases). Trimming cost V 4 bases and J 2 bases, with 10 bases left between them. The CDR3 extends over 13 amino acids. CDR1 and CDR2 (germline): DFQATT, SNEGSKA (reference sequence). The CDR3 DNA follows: TGCAGTGCTAAGCTACTAGCCACAGATACGCAGTATTTT. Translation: CSAKLLATDTQYF.

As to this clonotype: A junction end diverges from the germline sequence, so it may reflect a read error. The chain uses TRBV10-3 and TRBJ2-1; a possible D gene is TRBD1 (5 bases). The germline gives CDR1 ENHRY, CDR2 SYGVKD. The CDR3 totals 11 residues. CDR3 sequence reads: CSIRVSYEQFF. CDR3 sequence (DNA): TGTTCCATCAGGGTCTCCTACGAGCAGTTCTTC.

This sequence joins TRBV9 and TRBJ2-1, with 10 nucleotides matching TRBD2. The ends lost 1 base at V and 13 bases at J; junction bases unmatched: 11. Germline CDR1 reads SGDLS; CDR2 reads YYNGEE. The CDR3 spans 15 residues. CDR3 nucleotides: TGTGCCAGCAGCGTACTCCCTAGCGGGAGCGAGACCCAGTTCTTC. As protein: CASSVLPSGSETQFF.

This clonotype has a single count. As DNA, the CDR3 is TGCAGTGCTAGGAACGGGGAGGTGGCTAATGAAAAACTGTTTTTT. It specifies CSARNGEVANEKLFF. This chain links TRBV20-1 with TRBJ1-4, with no clear D. The CDR3 totals 15 residues. Germline CDR1 reads DFQATT; CDR2 reads SNEGSKA (reference sequence). Trimming cost V 3 bases and J 3 bases, with 14 bases left between them.

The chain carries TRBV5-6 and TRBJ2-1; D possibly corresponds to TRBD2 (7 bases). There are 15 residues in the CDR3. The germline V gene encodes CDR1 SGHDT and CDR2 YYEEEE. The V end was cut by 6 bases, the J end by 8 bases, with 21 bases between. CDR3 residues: CASNFNRGGADEQFF. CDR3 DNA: TGTGCCAGCAACTTTAATAGAGGGGGGGCGGATGAGCAGTTCTTC.

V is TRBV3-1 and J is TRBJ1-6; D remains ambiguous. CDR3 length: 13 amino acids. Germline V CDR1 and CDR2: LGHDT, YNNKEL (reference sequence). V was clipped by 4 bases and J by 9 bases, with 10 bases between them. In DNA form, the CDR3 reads TGTGCCAGCAGCCGTCATGTAGGTTCACCCCTCCACTTT. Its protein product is CASSRHVGSPLHF.

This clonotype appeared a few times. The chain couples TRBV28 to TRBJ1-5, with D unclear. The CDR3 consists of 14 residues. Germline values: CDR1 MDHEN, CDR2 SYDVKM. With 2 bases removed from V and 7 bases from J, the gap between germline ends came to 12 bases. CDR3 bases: TGTGCCAGCAGTTTAACCATGGATAGCCAGCCCCAGCATTTT. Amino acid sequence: CASSLTMDSQPQHF.

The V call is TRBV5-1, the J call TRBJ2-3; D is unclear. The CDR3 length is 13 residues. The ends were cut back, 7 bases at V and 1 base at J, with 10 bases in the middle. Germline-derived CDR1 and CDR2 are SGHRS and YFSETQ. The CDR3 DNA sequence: TGCGCCAGCTATCACCCCCGCACAGATACGCAGTATTTT. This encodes CASYHPRTDTQYF.

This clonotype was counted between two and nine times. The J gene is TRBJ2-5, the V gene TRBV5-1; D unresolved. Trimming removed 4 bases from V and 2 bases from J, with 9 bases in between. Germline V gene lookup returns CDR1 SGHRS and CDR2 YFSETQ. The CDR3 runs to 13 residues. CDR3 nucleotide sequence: TGCGCCAGCAGCGTACCACATCAAGAGACCCAGTACTTC. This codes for CASSVPHQETQYF.

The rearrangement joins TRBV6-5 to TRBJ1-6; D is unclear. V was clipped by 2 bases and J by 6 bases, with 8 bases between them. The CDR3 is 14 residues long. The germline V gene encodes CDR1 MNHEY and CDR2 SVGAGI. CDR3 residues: CASSYPLGNSPLHF. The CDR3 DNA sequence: TGTGCCAGCAGTTACCCATTGGGTAATTCACCCCTCCACTTT.

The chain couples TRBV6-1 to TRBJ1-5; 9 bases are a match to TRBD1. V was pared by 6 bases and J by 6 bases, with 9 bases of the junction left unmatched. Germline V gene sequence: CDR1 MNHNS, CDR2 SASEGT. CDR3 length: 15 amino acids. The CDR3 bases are TGTGCCAGCAGGGGGATCCGGGACAGGGCTCAGCCCCAGCATTTT. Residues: CASRGIRDRAQPQHF.

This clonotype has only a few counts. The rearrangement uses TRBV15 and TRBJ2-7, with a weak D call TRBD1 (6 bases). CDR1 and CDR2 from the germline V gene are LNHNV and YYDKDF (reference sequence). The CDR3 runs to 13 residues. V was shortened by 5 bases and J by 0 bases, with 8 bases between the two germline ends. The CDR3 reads CATSDRTSYEQYF. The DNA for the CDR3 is TGTGCCACCAGCGACAGGACCTCCTACGAGCAGTACTTC.

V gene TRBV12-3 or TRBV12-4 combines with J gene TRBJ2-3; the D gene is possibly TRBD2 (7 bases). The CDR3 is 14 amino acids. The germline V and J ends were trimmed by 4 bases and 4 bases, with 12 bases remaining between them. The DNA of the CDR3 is TGTGCCAGCAGTTGGAGGGGGGGCGCAGATACGCAGTATTTT. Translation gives CASSWRGGADTQYF.

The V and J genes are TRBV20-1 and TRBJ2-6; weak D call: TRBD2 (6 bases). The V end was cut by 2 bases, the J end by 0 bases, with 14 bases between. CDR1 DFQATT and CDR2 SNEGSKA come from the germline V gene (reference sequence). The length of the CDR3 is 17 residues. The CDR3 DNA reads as TGCAGTGCTAGAAATGATCAGGGACTCTCTGGGGCCAACGTCCTGACTTTC. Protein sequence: CSARNDQGLSGANVLTF.

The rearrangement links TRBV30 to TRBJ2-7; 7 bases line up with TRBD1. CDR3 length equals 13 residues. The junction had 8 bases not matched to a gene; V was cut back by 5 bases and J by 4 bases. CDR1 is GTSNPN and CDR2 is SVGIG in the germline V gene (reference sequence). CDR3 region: CAWSRQGRYEQYF. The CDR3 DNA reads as TGTGCCTGGTCCCGACAGGGTAGATACGAGCAGTACTTC. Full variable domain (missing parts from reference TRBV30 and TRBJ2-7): SQTIHQWPATLVQPVGSPLSLECTVEGTSNPNLYWYRQAAGRGLQLLFYSVGIGQISSEVPQNLSASRPQDRQFILSSKKLLLSDSGFYLCAWSRQGRYEQYFGPGTRLTVT.

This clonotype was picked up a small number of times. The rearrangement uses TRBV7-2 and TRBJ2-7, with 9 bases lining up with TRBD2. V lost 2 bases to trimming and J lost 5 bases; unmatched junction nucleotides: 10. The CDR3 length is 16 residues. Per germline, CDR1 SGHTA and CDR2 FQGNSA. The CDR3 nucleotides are TGTGCCAGCAGCTTAAGCACCGGGACTAGCAATCACGAGCAGTACTTC. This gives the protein CASSLSTGTSNHEQYF.

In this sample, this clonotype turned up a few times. The CDR3 is CSVNRASYEQYF. Written as DNA, the CDR3 is TGCAGTGTAAACAGGGCCTCCTACGAGCAGTACTTC. The chain links TRBV20-1 to TRBJ2-7; perhaps TRBD1 as D (6 bases). CDR1 and CDR2 from the germline V gene are DFQATT and SNEGSKA (reference sequence). The germline V and J ends were trimmed by 7 bases and 0 bases, with 10 bases remaining between them. The CDR3 totals 12 residues.